The 19 T cell receptor beta chains given below trace back to one sample, sequenced in a study of cytomegalovirus exposure and HLA in healthy donors. The study ran its PCR with 60 Vbeta and 13 Jbeta primers. Generated by immunoSEQ multiplex PCR, the TCRdb table keeps only in-frame clones and is missing some. The sample includes approximately 140,000 clones, approximately 79% seen only once; the top ten take over 8.5%. The sequenced material came from PBMCs. The receptors shown here come from a woman aged 50 to 65 in good health and CMV-seropositive.

The chain employs TRBV11-3 and TRBJ2-1; D perhaps matches TRBD1 (5 bases). The CDR3 contains 13 residues. CDR1 is SGHNT and CDR2 is YENEEA in the germline V gene. V lost 0 bases and J 6 bases, leaving 6 bases between the germline ends. CDR3 residues: CASSLDTGNEQFF. In nucleotides, the CDR3 is TGTGCCAGCAGCTTAGACACAGGCAATGAGCAGTTCTTC.

This clone was picked up a small number of times. V is TRBV4-1 and J is TRBJ2-2; TRBD1 matches 7 bases. V trimming: 3 bases; J trimming: 3 bases; junction bases outside the gene matches: 1. The germline gives CDR1 MGHRA, CDR2 YSYEKL. The CDR3 contains 14 residues. CDR3 DNA sequence: TGCGCCAGCAGCCAGGGACAGCACACCGGGGAGCTGTTTTTT. The encoded protein is CASSQGQHTGELFF.

This clone was counted a single time. V and J are TRBV7-3 and TRBJ2-6, with D hard to call. The germline gives CDR1 SGHTA, CDR2 FQGTGA. The CDR3 loop spans 14 amino acids. Trimming removed 3 bases at V and 0 bases at J, with 3 bases between. CDR3 sequence (DNA): TGTGCCAGCAGCTTTAGCTCTGGGGCCAACGTCCTGACTTTC. It is translated as CASSFSSGANVLTF.

This clone was detected a few times. V and J are TRBV11-3 and TRBJ2-5, with D perhaps matching TRBD2 (5 bases). The CDR3 has 13 residues. V lost 5 bases to trimming and J lost 2 bases, with 9 bases between them. CDR1 is SGHNT, CDR2 YENEEA, per germline. CDR3 nucleotide sequence: TGTGCCAGCAGCCTGGAGGTACAAGAGACCCAGTACTTC. Translating gives CASSLEVQETQYF.

The chain combines TRBV7-2 with TRBJ1-1; 7 nucleotides align to TRBD1. The J segment lost 4 bases and the V segment lost 1 base, leaving 9 bases of the junction unmatched. Germline CDR1 and CDR2: SGHTA and FQGNSA. CDR3 length: 16 residues. CDR3 nucleotides: TGTGCCAGCAGCTTAGGGACACAGGGGTGGAGCACTGAAGCTTTCTTT. Encoded protein: CASSLGTQGWSTEAFF.

This chain links TRBV12-5 with TRBJ2-1; D is perhaps TRBD1 (6 bases). The germline V gene has CDR1 LGHNT and CDR2 FRNRAP. Trimming took off 7 bases at V and 0 bases at J, with 13 bases between the two ends. The CDR3 length is 15 residues. CDR3: CASAQDSVSYNEQFF. CDR3 in DNA: TGTGCTAGTGCCCAGGACAGCGTCTCCTACAATGAGCAGTTCTTC. The complete variable domain, with remaining parts taken from reference TRBV12-5 and TRBJ2-1, reads DARVTQTPRHKVTEMGQEVTMRCQPILGHNTVFWYRQTMMQGLELLAYFRNRAPLDDSGMPKDRFSAEMPDATLATLKIQPSEPRDSAVYFCASAQDSVSYNEQFFGPGTRLTVL.

The chain links TRBV28 to TRBJ1-5; TRBD1 agrees at 8 bases. The CDR3 sequence is 15 residues long. The germline CDR1 and CDR2 sequences are MDHEN and SYDVKM. V dropped 3 bases and J dropped 3; count of bases not matched to a gene: 4. CDR3 region: CASSLTGVTNQPQHF. In nucleotides, the CDR3 is TGTGCCAGCAGTTTGACAGGGGTAACCAATCAGCCCCAGCATTTT.

The CDR3 DNA reads as TGCGCCAGCAGCAAGGGACGGGGGGATGAAAAACTGTTTTTT. It encodes CASSKGRGDEKLFF. J is TRBJ1-4 and V is TRBV5-1; a possible D gene is TRBD1 (5 bases). The CDR3 is made up of 14 amino acids. V dropped 4 bases and J dropped 6 bases, with 13 bases sitting between them. In germline, CDR1 is SGHRS, CDR2 YFSETQ.

This rearrangement joins TRBV2 to TRBJ1-1, with 7 bases aligning to TRBD1. V dropped 6 bases and J dropped 4; count of bases not matched to a gene: 11. Germline V gene lookup returns CDR1 SNHLY and CDR2 FYNNEI. CDR3 length: 15 amino acids. CDR3 DNA sequence: TGTGCCAGCAGCCTTTACTCCAGGGGGGCCACTGAAGCTTTCTTT. Protein product: CASSLYSRGATEAFF.

V and J are TRBV29-1 and TRBJ2-7; no clear D gene. V was clipped by 5 bases and J by 5 bases, with 16 bases between them. The CDR3 is made up of 13 amino acids. The germline V gene encodes CDR1 SQVTM and CDR2 ANQGSEA. CDR3 region: CSVYSGRPNEQYF. CDR3 coding DNA: TGCAGCGTTTACTCGGGTCGACCCAACGAGCAGTACTTC.

The chain uses TRBV12-5 and TRBJ2-1, with TRBD1 identical over 9 bases. The CDR3 is 19 residues long. From germline, CDR1 is LGHNT and CDR2 FRNRAP. V was clipped by 3 bases and J by 6 bases; unmatched bases: 18. As DNA, the CDR3 is TGTGCTAGTGGTTTCCTCCGACAGGGGGGATCATATAATATCAATGAGCAGTTCTTC. This codes for CASGFLRQGGSYNINEQFF. Filled out from reference TRBV12-5 and TRBJ2-1, the complete variable domain reads DARVTQTPRHKVTEMGQEVTMRCQPILGHNTVFWYRQTMMQGLELLAYFRNRAPLDDSGMPKDRFSAEMPDATLATLKIQPSEPRDSAVYFCASGFLRQGGSYNINEQFFGPGTRLTVL.

V and J are TRBV27 and TRBJ2-3; D is possibly TRBD2 (6 bases). Trimming shortened V by 5 bases and J by 3 bases, and 21 bases separated the two germline ends. This CDR3 contains 17 residues. The germline V gene has CDR1 MNHEY and CDR2 SMNVEV (reference sequence). The CDR3 spells CASSPLSAGRTTDTQYF. CDR3 bases: TGTGCCAGCAGTCCCTTAAGTGCGGGGAGAACTACAGATACGCAGTATTTT.

This clone was counted a few times. V and J are TRBV6-1 and TRBJ2-7; maybe TRBD1 (6 bases). Trimming left V 1 base short and J 3 bases short, with 10 bases between. The CDR3 consists of 14 residues. Per the germline V gene, CDR1 is MNHNS and CDR2 is SASEGT. CDR3 in DNA: TGTGCCAGCAGTGAAGGGACAGAATTCTACGAGCAGTACTTC. Encoded protein: CASSEGTEFYEQYF.

J is TRBJ1-3 and V is TRBV18; D gene ambiguous. The CDR3 is made up of 15 amino acids. CDR1 is KGHSH, CDR2 LQKENI, per germline. Trimming left V 0 bases short and J 0 bases short, with 6 bases between. The CDR3 nucleotides read TGTGCCAGCTCACCACCGAGTAGCTCTGGAAACACCATATATTTT. Translation gives CASSPPSSSGNTIYF.

The CDR3 region has the DNA TGTGCCAGCAGCGTATCAGCTAGCGGGGGGAACAATGAGCAGTTCTTC. Amino acid sequence: CASSVSASGGNNEQFF. V is TRBV5-4 and J is TRBJ2-1, with TRBD2 matching 11 bases. Germline V gene lookup returns CDR1 SGHNT and CDR2 YYREEE (reference sequence). With V trimmed by 4 bases and J by 5 bases, 8 bases remained unmatched. CDR3 size: 16 residues.

A single count supports this clone. Here the CDR3 DNA reads TGTGCCAGCAGTGCCTATTTCGACAGGGACGGCTATGGCTACACCTTC. This translates into CASSAYFDRDGYGYTF. The chain joins TRBV6-4 to TRBJ1-2; TRBD1 matches at 7 bases. V dropped 4 bases and J dropped 4; count of bases not matched to a gene: 12. Per germline, CDR1 MRHNA and CDR2 SNTAGT. The CDR3 has 16 residues.

This clone has only a few counts. Sequence at one end of the junction differs from germline and may be a read error. The chain employs TRBV27 and TRBJ1-6; 8 bases align to TRBD1. Germline CDR1 and CDR2: MNHEY and SMNVEV (reference sequence). The CDR3 consists of 15 residues. The CDR3, as DNA: TGTGCCAGCAGTGTATCGGACAGGGTAAACTCACCCCTCCACTTT. Its protein product is CASSVSDRVNSPLHF.

This clone has only one observation. The chain carries TRBV7-5 and TRBJ2-1; TRBD2 reflects the table's D call only, with no check against the DNA. TRBV7-5 is an annotated pseudogene. The CDR3 runs 14 residues. CDR3 sequence: CARSLRVSYNEQFF. As DNA, the CDR3 is TGTGCCAGAAGCTTGAGGGTTTCCTACAATGAGCAGTTCTTC.

The chain has TRBV5-1 and TRBJ2-7; 8 nucleotides align to TRBD1. The J segment lost 5 bases and the V segment lost 4 bases, leaving 5 bases of the junction unmatched. Per germline, CDR1 SGHRS and CDR2 YFSETQ. The CDR3 is 13 residues long. The CDR3 region is CASSPGQGDEQYF. The CDR3 nucleotides are TGCGCCAGCAGCCCTGGACAGGGAGACGAGCAGTACTTC.